This T cell receptor (beta chain) was observed in a study of T cell responses to AZD1222 COVID-19 vaccine. About the study: Analyses pooled second doses at about 4 or about 12 weeks. General observations from the study: Distributed over spike, vaccine-associated CD4 TCRs predominated at 160-218 and 743-854. Only 5 or 6 individuals given AZD1222 were seropositive at baseline. Unmutated variant regions are reportedly the target of nearly half of TCRs that are spike-specific.

The table came from immunoSEQ multiplex PCR; TCRdb's copy has only in-frame clones and leaves some out. The sample lists 150,000 to 200,000 clones; almost 90% were seen once. Of note for this clone: What it binds is not known.

Germline trimming cut 6 bases from V and 4 bases from J; bases unmatched to any gene: 6. CDR3 length: 14 residues. The germline gives CDR1 LNHDA, CDR2 SQIVND (reference sequence). The clonotype comes from an adult in good health. The chain couples TRBV19 to TRBJ1-2, with 9 bases matching TRBD1. Here the sequenced sample was peripheral blood, taken on day 0 of AZD1222 vaccination. CDR3 region: CASRETGGAYGYTF. The CDR3 nucleotides read TGTGCCAGTAGAGAAACAGGGGGCGCCTATGGCTACACCTTC.